The rows below give T cell receptor beta chains drawn from one sample of a study of blood T cell repertoires in COVID-19. The method was immunoSEQ multiplex PCR; TCRdb's version includes in-frame clones alone and lacks a portion of them. This table holds approximately 200,000 clones, less than 90% found once. Sequencing was carried out using PBMCs or T cells enriched from blood (not recorded which). These receptors all stem from a woman in her thirties who had been exposed to COVID-19. Both conserved end residues are part of each CDR3. Rows may omit the clone size; those that give it use once, few, many or a size class.

TRBV9	-	TRBJ2-7	CASSAQDWSYEQYF
TRBV6-2/TRBV6-3	-	TRBJ1-5	CASSLDTLLGQPQHF
TRBV18	-	TRBJ2-7	CASSPHRDASYEQYF
TRBV12-1	once	TRBJ2-5	CASSLETSGVRETQYF
TRBV5-1	-	TRBJ1-5	CASSLEGRSNQPQHF
TRBV19	many	TRBJ2-5	CASRGRGGSGETQYF
TRBV2	once	TRBJ1-2	CASSGQGASSYGYTF
TRBV19	-	TRBJ1-2	CASSAGQGAVYGYTF
TRBV3-1/TRBV3-2	-	TRBJ2-5	CASSQGLAGLQETQYF
TRBV6-1	-	TRBJ1-2	CASSQNPGVGYTF
TRBV24-1	-	TRBJ2-4	CAAGRAANKNIQYF
TRBV10-1	-	TRBJ1-2	CASSVDRDYGYTF
TRBV23-1	-	TRBJ1-2	CASSQSIQGVYGYTF
TRBV3-1/TRBV3-2	-	TRBJ1-2	CASSQDAPDRESGGYTF
TRBV30	-	TRBJ1-1	CAWRLKQGWGGRNTEAFF
TRBV29-1	-	TRBJ1-4	CSVGLGQGLEKLFF
TRBV18	-	TRBJ1-2	CASSPPGVDYGYTF
TRBV11-3	-	TRBJ2-7	CASGRGSGYEQYF
TRBV5-1	-	TRBJ1-4	CASSLEGSGRGEKLFF
TRBV12-3/TRBV12-4	-	TRBJ2-7	CASSAGGEQEQYF
TRBV27	-	TRBJ1-1	CASSVNRGENTEAFF
TRBV15	few	TRBJ1-5	CATSSEQVTSNQPQHF
TRBV9	-	TRBJ1-1	CASSVRQGAPTEAFF
TRBV2	-	TRBJ2-7	CANSGTGGSYEQYF
TRBV5-1	-	TRBJ2-2	CASSQLAVTGELFF
TRBV12-3/TRBV12-4	-	TRBJ2-7	CASSLNRGYEQYF
TRBV12-5	-	TRBJ2-7	CASASGQYYEQYF
TRBV7-9	-	TRBJ2-7	CASTPPESGGTYEQYF
TRBV3-1/TRBV3-2	-	TRBJ2-3	CASSRGLAGGTDTQYF
TRBV21-1	-	TRBJ2-2	CAGESGGATGELFF
TRBV9	-	TRBJ2-7	CASSVGGTGAGEQYF
TRBV19	-	TRBJ1-4	CASSNYRGLEEKLFF
TRBV2	once	TRBJ1-1	CASRSQGNTEAFF
TRBV30	-	TRBJ2-7	CAWGLSGGFDEQYF
TRBV10-3	-	TRBJ1-1	CAISDRLRGVEAFF
TRBV5-1	-	TRBJ2-1	CASSPLKSLSSYNEQFF
TRBV4-2	-	TRBJ2-2	CASASGGNTGELFF
TRBV13	-	TRBJ2-1	CASSLVIQGGNEQFF
TRBV5-6	-	TRBJ1-5	CASSLAGAAGGNQPQHF
TRBV6-5	-	TRBJ2-1	CASSSQGKQEQFF
TRBV19	-	TRBJ1-1	CASRETGDTEAFF
TRBV12-3/TRBV12-4	once	TRBJ2-7	CASRPGTRYEQYF
TRBV15	-	TRBJ1-6	CATSRGDRNSPLHF
TRBV3-1/TRBV3-2	-	TRBJ1-1	CASSPYPRQGFEAFF
TRBV3-1/TRBV3-2	once	TRBJ1-3	CASSQGGFGNTIYF
TRBV19	-	TRBJ2-7	CASTGGGQAREQYF
TRBV2	-	TRBJ1-5	CASTRGGPSSGGNQPQHF
TRBV19	-	TRBJ1-4	CASSNPGTGGRNEKLFF
TRBV4-2	-	TRBJ2-2	CASSQAPGTRNTGELFF
TRBV15	-	TRBJ1-5	CATSEGQGGNQPQHF
TRBV5-6	-	TRBJ2-1	CASSRGYNEQFF